Below are 28 T cell receptor beta chains sequenced from a single sample in a study of siplizumab effects on memory and regulatory T cells. The protocol was immunoSEQ multiplex PCR, while the TCRdb copy is restricted to in-frame clones and leaves out a portion. The sample lists tens of thousands of clones, about 89% occurring once. Sequencing was performed on CD8+ T cells sorted from blood. The receptors derive from a human donor in good health.

CDR3 DNA: TGTGCCAGTAGTATGTTTAGCGACTACGAGCAGTACTTC. The encoded protein is CASSMFSDYEQYF. V and J are TRBV19 and TRBJ2-7, with D maybe TRBD2 (5 bases). Per the germline V gene, CDR1 is LNHDA and CDR2 is SQIVND (reference sequence). The CDR3 is 13 residues long. The germline V and J ends were trimmed by 3 bases and 3 bases, with 9 bases remaining between them.

The chain is built from TRBV7-9 and TRBJ1-1; D is unclear. Per the germline V gene, CDR1 is SEHNR and CDR2 is FQNEAQ (reference sequence). This CDR3 is built from 12 residues. V lost 1 base and J lost 6, with 6 bases in between. The CDR3 DNA follows: TGTGCCAGCAGCTTAGGGAGTTCTGAAGCTTTCTTT. Protein sequence: CASSLGSSEAFF.

This clone was seen a few times. The V and J genes are TRBV25-1 and TRBJ1-6, with TRBD1 matching over 8 bases. The CDR3 length is 15 residues. In germline, CDR1 is MGHDK, CDR2 SYGVNS. V shed 2 bases, J shed 4 bases, and the junction held 1 base outside the gene matches. The CDR3 bases are TGTGCCAGCAGTGAAACAGGGGGGTATAATTCACCCCTCCACTTT. Translated, it gives CASSETGGYNSPLHF.

This chain connects TRBV16 to TRBJ2-7; no reliable D call. Germline V CDR1 and CDR2: KGHSY, FQNENV. Trimming took off 2 bases at V and 2 bases at J, with 1 base between the two ends. This CDR3 spans 11 amino acids. The CDR3, as DNA: TGTGCCAGCAGCCAAGCCTACGAGCAGTACTTC. This gives the protein CASSQAYEQYF.

The chain employs TRBV11-2 and TRBJ2-7, with D hard to call. Trimming removed 9 bases from V and 3 bases from J, with 15 bases in between. Germline CDR1 reads SGHAT; CDR2 reads FQNNGV. The CDR3 spans 13 residues. The CDR3, as DNA: TGTGCCAGTAATAGACTGGGATTCTACGAGCAGTACTTC. Translating it yields CASNRLGFYEQYF. The whole variable domain, remainder taken from reference TRBV11-2 and TRBJ2-7, is EAGVAQSPRYKIIEKRQSVAFWCNPISGHATLYWYQQILGQGPKLLIQFQNNGVVDDSQLPKDRFSAERLKGVDSTLKIQPAKLEDSAVYLCASNRLGFYEQYFGPGTRLTVT.

The gene calls are TRBV7-6 and TRBJ1-2; no definite D call. The CDR3 covers 15 residues. Deletions cut 5 bases from V and 0 bases from J, with 13 bases between. Germline V gene sequence: CDR1 SGHVS, CDR2 FNYEAQ. DNA of the CDR3: TGTGCCAGCAGCGAAGGAGGCGTACCTAACTATGGCTACACCTTC. It translates to CASSEGGVPNYGYTF.

This clone has just one count. The CDR3 region is CASSLEGQGLDNEQFF. CDR3 coding DNA: TGTGCCAGCAGCTTGGAAGGACAGGGGTTGGACAATGAGCAGTTCTTC. The rearrangement links TRBV5-6 to TRBJ2-1, with 9 bases fitting TRBD1. Per germline, CDR1 SGHDT and CDR2 YYEEEE. This CDR3 contains 16 residues. The trim removed 0 bases at V and 5 bases at J, leaving 6 bases unmatched.

J is TRBJ2-1 and V is TRBV9; maybe TRBD2 (5 bases). The V end lost 0 bases, the J end lost 5 bases, and 12 bases lay between the germline ends. Per the germline V gene, CDR1 is SGDLS and CDR2 is YYNGEE. This CDR3 is built from 15 residues. CDR3 sequence (DNA): TGTGCCAGCAGCGTAGTTGCGGGCAATAACAATGAGCAGTTCTTC. It is translated as CASSVVAGNNNEQFF.

The rearrangement joins TRBV6-6 to TRBJ1-2; D is unclear. Looked up from germline, CDR1 is MNHNY and CDR2 is SVGAGI (reference sequence). V lost 0 bases and J 8 bases, leaving 10 bases between the germline ends. The CDR3 sequence is 13 residues long. DNA for the CDR3: TGTGCCAGCAGTTACTCGACCGAACGGGGCTACACCTTC. Encoded protein: CASSYSTERGYTF.

V usage is TRBV7-2 and J usage is TRBJ2-1, with a possible D match to TRBD2 (5 bases). Germline V lookup: CDR1 SGHTA, CDR2 FQGNSA. The CDR3 covers 12 residues. The V end was cut by 8 bases, the J end by 4 bases, with 9 bases between. CDR3 loop: CASFSGYNEQFF. The CDR3 DNA reads as TGTGCCAGCTTCAGCGGTTACAATGAGCAGTTCTTC.

The chain carries TRBV4-1 and TRBJ2-1, with D tentatively TRBD1 (6 bases). The V end was cut by 1 base, the J end by 5 bases, with 24 bases between. The germline gives CDR1 MGHRA, CDR2 YSYEKL. The CDR3 is 19 residues long. CDR3 loop: CASSQVFGRDINGHNEQFF. CDR3 bases: TGCGCCAGCAGCCAAGTATTTGGCCGGGACATAAATGGCCACAATGAGCAGTTCTTC.

This chain links TRBV9 with TRBJ2-1; TRBD2 agrees at 9 bases. Germline V gene lookup returns CDR1 SGDLS and CDR2 YYNGEE. This CDR3 has 16 residues. Unmatched junction bases numbered 7, after V lost 0 bases and J lost 6 bases. CDR3 DNA: TGTGCCAGCAGCGTAGTTGGGCGGGAGGGCCTCAATGAGCAGTTCTTC. Amino acid sequence: CASSVVGREGLNEQFF.

Comments on this clone: The identical CDR3 is also encoded by other nucleotide sequences in the sample. This chain connects TRBV7-9 to TRBJ2-2; no reliable D call. The CDR3 covers 12 residues. Trimming removed 1 base from V and 6 bases from J, with 3 bases in between. Germline-derived CDR1 and CDR2 are SEHNR and FQNEAQ (reference sequence). The CDR3 spells CASSLGSGELFF. The CDR3 DNA reads TGTGCCAGCAGCTTAGGCTCCGGGGAGCTGTTTTTT.

The gene calls are TRBV9 and TRBJ2-1; 7 nucleotides agree with TRBD2. Trimming cost V 3 bases and J 0 bases; bases outside gene matches: 6. Looked up from germline, CDR1 is SGDLS and CDR2 is YYNGEE. There are 16 residues in the CDR3. The CDR3 region is CASSALAGSSYNEQFF. The DNA of the CDR3 is TGTGCCAGCAGCGCTTTAGCGGGCTCCTCCTACAATGAGCAGTTCTTC. The variable domain in full, completed from reference TRBV9 and TRBJ2-1, reads DSGVTQTPKHLITATGQRVTLRCSPRSGDLSVYWYQQSLDQGLQFLIQYYNGEERAKGNILERFSAQQFPDLHSELNLSSLELGDSALYFCASSALAGSSYNEQFFGPGTRLTVL.

The CDR3 nucleotides are TGTGCCAGCAGCGGAACAGGGGCTGGGACCGAAAAACTGTTTTTT. It codes for CASSGTGAGTEKLFF. This chain uses TRBV9 with TRBJ1-4, with TRBD1 matching over 7 bases. Germline CDR1 SGDLS, CDR2 YYNGEE. This CDR3 has 15 amino acids. Germline trimming cut 3 bases from V and 8 bases from J; bases unmatched to any gene: 10.

V and J are TRBV11-2 and TRBJ2-3, with TRBD2 matching 9 bases. Germline V gene sequence: CDR1 SGHAT, CDR2 FQNNGV. The CDR3 runs 13 residues. The DNA for the CDR3 is TGTGCTTCGGGCGGGAGGGGCACAGATACGCAGTATTTT. Protein sequence: CASGGRGTDTQYF.

The chain uses TRBV5-1 and TRBJ2-5; D uncertain. Germline CDR1 reads SGHRS; CDR2 reads YFSETQ. V lost 0 bases to trimming and J lost 4 bases, with 4 bases between them. The CDR3 is made up of 12 amino acids. CDR3 bases: TGCGCCAGCAGCTTGGTCGGAGAGACCCAGTACTTC. This gives the protein CASSLVGETQYF. The variable domain in full, completed from reference TRBV5-1 and TRBJ2-5, reads KAGVTQTPRYLIKTRGQQVTLSCSPISGHRSVSWYQQTPGQGLQFLFEYFSETQRNKGNFPGRFSGRQFSNSRSEMNVSTLELGDSALYLCASSLVGETQYFGPGTRLLVL.

This chain links TRBV7-9 with TRBJ2-1; the D is unclear. Germline values: CDR1 SEHNR, CDR2 FQNEAQ (reference sequence). Trimming left V 4 bases short and J 6 bases short, with 13 bases between. The CDR3 consists of 14 residues. The CDR3, as DNA: TGTGCCAGCAGCTCGAGGACCGGCAGCAATGAGCAGTTCTTC. Translation gives CASSSRTGSNEQFF. The full variable domain, in which reference TRBV7-9 and TRBJ2-1 provide the parts outside the CDR3, is DTGVSQNPRHKITKRGQNVTFRCDPISEHNRLYWYRQTLGQGPEFLTYFQNEAQLEKSRLLSDRFSAERPKGSFSTLEIQRTEQGDSAMYLCASSSRTGSNEQFFGPGTRLTVL.

The V and J genes are TRBV7-9 and TRBJ2-1; 11 bases are a match to TRBD2. The J segment lost 7 bases and the V segment lost 5 bases, leaving 10 bases of the junction unmatched. Germline CDR1 reads SEHNR; CDR2 reads FQNEAQ (reference sequence). The CDR3 runs to 16 residues. CDR3 nucleotide sequence: TGTGCCAGCAGCCTACGGACTAGCGGGTCTCGGAATGAGCAGTTCTTC. Amino acid sequence: CASSLRTSGSRNEQFF.

The chain recombines TRBV7-9 with TRBJ2-7, with D unresolved. V dropped 1 base and J dropped 3 bases, with 7 bases sitting between them. The CDR3 consists of 13 residues. The germline gives CDR1 SEHNR, CDR2 FQNEAQ (reference sequence). Here the CDR3 DNA reads TGTGCCAGCAGCTTAGGGCAGGTCTACGAGCAGTACTTC. Its translation: CASSLGQVYEQYF.

In its sample, this clone was seen once. This chain joins TRBV6-6 and TRBJ2-3, with D maybe TRBD2 (6 bases). The V and J ends lost 5 bases and 2 bases respectively, with 14 bases between them. Per the germline V gene, CDR1 is MNHNY and CDR2 is SVGAGI (reference sequence). This CDR3 is 15 amino acids long. The CDR3 DNA reads TGTGCCAGCAGTCCGACTAGTCGGGTCACAGATACGCAGTATTTT. Amino acids: CASSPTSRVTDTQYF.

The chain is built from TRBV7-2 and TRBJ1-2; D unresolved. This CDR3 region has 12 residues. V gave up 4 bases and J gave up 4 bases, with 7 bases separating them. The germline gives CDR1 SGHTA, CDR2 FQGNSA. For the CDR3, the DNA is TGTGCCAGCAGCTCGACGGGCTATGGCTACACCTTC. Its protein product is CASSSTGYGYTF.

This chain connects TRBV7-9 to TRBJ1-6; D perhaps matches TRBD1 (6 bases). The CDR3 has 16 amino acids. Germline lookup yields CDR1 SEHNR and CDR2 FQNEAQ (reference sequence). V shed 5 bases and J shed 2 bases, with 13 bases lying between them. CDR3 residues: CASSAGQPTYNSPLHF. The DNA for the CDR3 is TGTGCCAGCAGCGCCGGACAGCCAACCTATAATTCACCCCTCCACTTT.

As concerns this clone: This CDR3 is also generated by other DNA sequences in the sample. The gene calls are TRBV19 and TRBJ2-3; D uncertain. Trimming cost V 3 bases and J 4 bases, with 2 bases left between them. The CDR3 is made up of 11 amino acids. CDR1 and CDR2 from the germline V gene are LNHDA and SQIVND (reference sequence). The CDR3 DNA reads TGTGCCAGTAGTATCTCAGATACGCAGTATTTT. Its translation is CASSISDTQYF.

The V call is TRBV10-2, the J call TRBJ2-7; 10 positions match TRBD1. The CDR3 length is 14 residues. Losses at the gene ends were 11 bases for V and 2 bases for J; bases not matched to a gene: 9. Per the germline V gene, CDR1 is WSHSY and CDR2 is SAAADI. CDR3 protein: CAATVGTGAYEQYF. As DNA, the CDR3 is TGCGCCGCAACGGTCGGGACAGGGGCCTACGAGCAGTACTTC.

The gene calls are TRBV19 and TRBJ1-2; possible D gene TRBD1, 5 bases. CDR1 is LNHDA and CDR2 is SQIVND in the germline V gene (reference sequence). The CDR3 loop spans 16 amino acids. Deletions cut 7 bases from V and 4 bases from J, with 22 bases between. CDR3 sequence reads: CASIPPDRRLPYGYTF. The CDR3 DNA reads as TGTGCCAGTATTCCTCCTGACAGACGCTTGCCCTATGGCTACACCTTC. The whole variable domain, filled in from reference TRBV19 and TRBJ1-2, reads DGGITQSPKYLFRKEGQNVTLSCEQNLNHDAMYWYRQDPGQGLRLIYYSQIVNDFQKGDIAEGYSVSREKKESFPLTVTSAQKNPTAFYLCASIPPDRRLPYGYTFGSGTRLTVV.

V gene TRBV9 combines with J gene TRBJ1-1; a possible D gene is TRBD1 (5 bases). Trimming removed 0 bases from V and 0 bases from J, with 9 bases in between. This CDR3 is built from 15 residues. Germline CDR1 SGDLS, CDR2 YYNGEE. CDR3 nucleotide sequence: TGTGCCAGCAGCGTAGGGGGACGGGTGAACACTGAAGCTTTCTTT. Residues: CASSVGGRVNTEAFF.

This clone is a singleton in its sample. The chain employs TRBV4-1 and TRBJ2-7; no firm D call. The CDR3 consists of 13 residues. V dropped 5 bases and J dropped 4 bases, with 12 bases sitting between them. Germline values: CDR1 MGHRA, CDR2 YSYEKL. The CDR3 sequence is CASSETQEYEQYF. In nucleotides, the CDR3 is TGCGCCAGCAGCGAAACTCAGGAGTACGAGCAGTACTTC.